The clone carrying this T cell receptor beta chain was observed a single time. The data are from a study of control samples from healthy donors and cancer patients. The CDR3 runs 17 residues. Trimming cost V 1 base and J 3 bases, with 18 bases left between them. The method was immunoSEQ multiplex PCR; TCRdb's version includes in-frame clones alone and lacks a portion of them. The sample carries approximately 150,000 clones, 96% recorded once. The sequencing sample was made of blood. The TCR was taken from a woman aged 25-40 years in good health. The V and J genes are TRBV23-1 and TRBJ1-2; D is perhaps TRBD1 (6 bases). TRBV23-1 is designated an ORF whose function remains uncertain. The CDR3 DNA follows: TGCGCCAGCAGTCAATTACATAGGGGGGTAGTGTACTATGGCTACACCTTC. Translated, it gives CASSQLHRGVVYYGYTF.